These 28 T cell receptor beta chains came from one sample sequenced in a study of Siglec-9 on CD8 T cells in melanoma. Clones were read by immunoSEQ multiplex PCR, and TCRdb kept only the in-frame ones, dropping some. The sample has about 36,000 clones; roughly four fifths are singletons. Sequencing was performed on Siglec-9- CD8+ T cells sorted from blood. These receptors were obtained from a human donor in good health.

The rearrangement uses TRBV6-1 and TRBJ1-2; D call uncertain. Germline lookup yields CDR1 MNHNS and CDR2 SASEGT. There are 13 residues in the CDR3. V dropped 11 bases and J dropped 4 bases, with 17 bases sitting between them. The CDR3 sequence: CACEPGSPYGYTF. CDR3 DNA sequence: TGTGCCTGCGAACCGGGTTCCCCCTATGGCTACACCTTC.

This clone has just a few counts. This chain connects TRBV29-1 to TRBJ1-3, with D unresolved. CDR3 length: 14 amino acids. Trimming took off 7 bases at V and 0 bases at J, with 13 bases between the two ends. Looked up from germline, CDR1 is SQVTM and CDR2 is ANQGSEA. The CDR3 DNA is TGCAGCGCCCGGATTGGTCACTCTGGAAACACCATATATTTT. Its protein is CSARIGHSGNTIYF.

This chain joins TRBV5-6 and TRBJ2-1; no firm D call. There are 15 residues in the CDR3. Germline assignment: CDR1 SGHDT and CDR2 YYEEEE. The V end lost 0 bases, the J end lost 0 bases, and 7 bases lay between the germline ends. The CDR3 sequence is CASSLGASSYNEQFF. Here the CDR3 DNA reads TGTGCCAGCAGCTTGGGGGCTAGCTCCTACAATGAGCAGTTCTTC.

The chain combines TRBV27 with TRBJ2-1, with 11 bases matching TRBD2. From germline, CDR1 is MNHEY and CDR2 SMNVEV (reference sequence). This CDR3 comprises 15 residues. Trimming at V came to 5 bases and at J to 4 bases, leaving 4 bases not matched to a gene. The CDR3 here is CASSLLAGDYNEQFF. DNA of the CDR3: TGTGCCAGCAGTCTACTAGCGGGAGATTACAATGAGCAGTTCTTC.

The V call is TRBV27, the J call TRBJ1-1; D gene unclear. The CDR3 consists of 13 residues. Germline V gene lookup returns CDR1 MNHEY and CDR2 SMNVEV (reference sequence). V gave up 6 bases and J gave up 0 bases, with 8 bases separating them. CDR3 loop: CASSPTVNTEAFF. The CDR3 DNA follows: TGTGCCAGCAGCCCAACAGTGAACACTGAAGCTTTCTTT.

V and J are TRBV4-1 and TRBJ2-5, with unresolved D. The CDR3 has 14 amino acids. The germline CDR1 and CDR2 sequences are MGHRA and YSYEKL. Trimming stripped 6 bases from V and 5 bases from J, with 16 bases between. CDR3 loop: CASRGVGDDETQYF. In DNA form, the CDR3 reads TGCGCCAGCAGGGGTGTAGGCGATGACGAGACCCAGTACTTC.

J is TRBJ2-7 and V is TRBV5-5; TRBD2 might be the D (6 bases). This CDR3 is built from 15 residues. In germline, CDR1 is SGHKS, CDR2 YYEKEE (reference sequence). V lost 6 bases to trimming and J lost 1 base, with 17 bases between them. The CDR3, as DNA: TGTGCCAGCATCCCCCGTGGGGACTTATCCTACGAGCAGTACTTC. Translating gives CASIPRGDLSYEQYF.

This rearrangement joins TRBV5-1 to TRBJ2-2; 7 bases map to TRBD2. The CDR3 spans 15 residues. J gave up 6 bases and V 4 bases, and 9 bases lay outside the gene matches. Germline V gives CDR1 SGHRS, CDR2 YFSETQ. CDR3 DNA: TGCGCCAGCAGCCCACGGGGGGAGGACCCCGGGGAGCTGTTTTTT. Translating gives CASSPRGEDPGELFF.

This clone was observed a handful of times. The rearrangement uses TRBV28 and TRBJ1-1, with D possibly TRBD1 on 5 matching bases. The CDR3 has 12 residues. V gave up 2 bases and J gave up 4 bases, with 5 bases separating them. CDR1 is MDHEN and CDR2 is SYDVKM in the germline V gene. The DNA of the CDR3 is TGTGCCAGCAGTTTACAGGGCACTGAAGCTTTCTTT. Translating it yields CASSLQGTEAFF.

The V call is TRBV6-6, the J call TRBJ1-2; possibly TRBD1 for D (6 bases). The CDR3 loop spans 15 amino acids. Germline V gene sequence: CDR1 MNHNY, CDR2 SVGAGI (reference sequence). V gave up 8 bases and J gave up 3 bases, with 19 bases separating them. In DNA form, the CDR3 reads TGTGCCAGCCTTAATCCAGGGGAGGACGACTATGGCTACACCTTC. Its protein is CASLNPGEDDYGYTF.

The V and J genes are TRBV28 and TRBJ2-7; D may be TRBD1 (6 bases). V lost 4 bases, J lost 6 bases, and 19 bases lay in between. The CDR3 loop spans 15 amino acids. The germline V gene encodes CDR1 MDHEN and CDR2 SYDVKM. The CDR3 region has the DNA TGTGCCAGCAGTTCCCCCGTCGAGGGGGTACTCGAGCAGTACTTC. This encodes CASSSPVEGVLEQYF.

This rearrangement joins TRBV5-6 to TRBJ2-5, with D perhaps TRBD1 (6 bases). V was trimmed by 0 bases and J by 4 bases, leaving 16 bases between them. Germline CDR1 reads SGHDT; CDR2 reads YYEEEE. The length of the CDR3 is 16 residues. The chain's CDR3 is CASSLGPGEWGETQYF. Written as DNA, the CDR3 is TGTGCCAGCAGCTTGGGCCCAGGGGAGTGGGGAGAGACCCAGTACTTC.

The rearrangement uses TRBV7-9 and TRBJ2-7; D is possibly TRBD1 or TRBD2 (5 bases each). V was cut by 4 bases and J by 4 bases, with 14 bases left in between. Germline CDR1 and CDR2: SEHNR and FQNEAQ (reference sequence). The CDR3 has 14 amino acids. This CDR3 is CASSSGTYSYEQYF. CDR3 DNA sequence: TGTGCCAGCAGCTCCGGGACCTATTCTTACGAGCAGTACTTC.

This clone was recorded only once. The chain is built from TRBV11-2 and TRBJ2-7; no reliable D call. Germline V CDR1 and CDR2: SGHAT, FQNNGV. V lost 1 base and J lost 6, with 4 bases in between. The CDR3 length is 11 residues. The CDR3, as DNA: TGTGCCAGCAGCTTAGGCATCGAGCAGTACTTC. This codes for CASSLGIEQYF.

This chain uses TRBV29-1 with TRBJ1-2, with D perhaps TRBD1 (5 bases). Germline V gives CDR1 SQVTM, CDR2 ANQGSEA. The V gene lost 7 bases and the J gene lost 7 bases, with 13 bases spanning the gap. This CDR3 has 11 amino acids. The CDR3 sequence: CSAPQGGGYTF. In DNA form, the CDR3 reads TGCAGCGCTCCTCAGGGAGGTGGCTACACCTTC.

A few counts support this clone. This chain connects TRBV6-5 to TRBJ1-1; a weak D match, TRBD1 (6 bases). From germline, CDR1 is MNHEY and CDR2 SVGAGI. V dropped 4 bases and J dropped 2 bases, with 11 bases sitting between them. CDR3 size: 14 residues. This CDR3 reads CASSLQGENTEAFF. DNA for the CDR3: TGTGCCAGCAGTTTACAGGGAGAAAACACTGAAGCTTTCTTT.

This clone was recorded once. This chain joins TRBV5-6 and TRBJ2-2, with TRBD1 matching over 9 bases. Unmatched junction bases numbered 6, after V lost 2 bases and J lost 4 bases. The CDR3 extends over 16 amino acids. Germline loops: CDR1 SGHDT, CDR2 YYEEEE. Here the CDR3 DNA reads TGTGCCAGCAGCTTAGGGGGACAGGGAATCACCGGGGAGCTGTTTTTT. Its translation: CASSLGGQGITGELFF.

V and J are TRBV4-1 and TRBJ2-7; 7 positions agree with TRBD2. In germline, CDR1 is MGHRA, CDR2 YSYEKL. The CDR3 has 15 residues. V was pared by 2 bases and J by 0 bases, with 4 bases of the junction left unmatched. CDR3 DNA: TGCGCCAGCAGCCAACGCACGGGGGGCTCCTACGAGCAGTACTTC. It specifies CASSQRTGGSYEQYF.

The rearrangement joins TRBV2 to TRBJ2-7, with TRBD2 matching over 7 bases. This CDR3 has 15 amino acids. CDR1 and CDR2 (germline): SNHLY, FYNNEI. The V gene end was trimmed by 11 bases and the J gene end by 0 bases; junction bases not matched to a gene: 13. The CDR3, as DNA: TGTGCCGCGGATAGGCTAGCGGTGGGCTCCTACGAGCAGTACTTC. This gives the protein CAADRLAVGSYEQYF.

The chain has TRBV7-9 and TRBJ2-2; 7 positions agree with TRBD1. The CDR3 is 15 amino acids. CDR1 SEHNR and CDR2 FQNEAQ come from the germline V gene (reference sequence). Trimming took 5 bases from V and 3 from J; bases not matched to a gene: 6. Here the CDR3 reads CASSTRQGDTGELFF. CDR3 nucleotides: TGTGCCAGCAGCACTCGACAGGGAGACACCGGGGAGCTGTTTTTT.

This clone showed up just once. The chain recombines TRBV19 with TRBJ2-7, with D uncertain. V lost 3 bases and J lost 2, with 11 bases in between. The germline V gene has CDR1 LNHDA and CDR2 SQIVND (reference sequence). The CDR3 is made up of 14 amino acids. This CDR3 is CASSIDGYAYEQYF. The CDR3 nucleotides are TGTGCCAGTAGTATTGACGGTTATGCCTACGAGCAGTACTTC.

The genes are TRBV5-8 and TRBJ1-2, with 9 bases fitting TRBD1. Germline-derived CDR1 and CDR2 are SGHTS and YDEGEE. V gave up 5 bases and J gave up 8 bases; unmatched junction bases: 7. This CDR3 has 13 residues. The CDR3 nucleotides are TGTGCCAGCAGGGCCGGGACAGGGAGAGGCTACACCTTC. Amino acid sequence: CASRAGTGRGYTF.

The chain combines TRBV10-3 with TRBJ2-3; 7 nucleotides align to TRBD1. Germline V lookup: CDR1 ENHRY, CDR2 SYGVKD. V shed 6 bases and J 3 bases; nucleotides not matched to a gene: 15. The CDR3 loop spans 17 amino acids. Written as DNA, the CDR3 is TGTGCCATCAGCCCCATCAGAGGGGGCAACGGGACAGATACGCAGTATTTT. The encoded protein is CAISPIRGGNGTDTQYF.

Here the CDR3 reads CATSRTGESGELFF. Written as DNA, the CDR3 is TGTGCCACCAGCAGGACAGGGGAATCCGGGGAGCTGTTTTTT. The genes are TRBV15 and TRBJ2-2; 8 bases agree with TRBD1. The V gene's germline CDR1 is LNHNV and CDR2 YYDKDF (reference sequence). This CDR3 comprises 14 residues. The V gene end was trimmed by 3 bases and the J gene end by 6 bases; junction bases not matched to a gene: 3.

V usage is TRBV7-9 and J usage is TRBJ1-1; tentatively, D is TRBD1 (5 bases). Deletions cut 3 bases from V and 0 bases from J, with 14 bases between. The CDR3 is 16 amino acids. The V gene's germline CDR1 is SEHNR and CDR2 FQNEAQ (reference sequence). CDR3: CASSFSPGTLNTEAFF. The CDR3 coding sequence is TGTGCCAGCAGCTTCTCTCCCGGGACCCTGAACACTGAAGCTTTCTTT.

The V call is TRBV9, the J call TRBJ2-7; D remains ambiguous. The CDR3 length is 14 residues. CDR1 and CDR2 from the germline V gene are SGDLS and YYNGEE. V dropped 4 bases and J dropped 6 bases, with 17 bases sitting between them. CDR3 nucleotides: TGTGCCAGCAGCCCCCAAGGGTCCGAGAGCGAGCAGTACTTC. Its protein product is CASSPQGSESEQYF.

The chain has TRBV19 and TRBJ2-3; 11 nucleotides line up with TRBD2. Germline V gene lookup returns CDR1 LNHDA and CDR2 SQIVND (reference sequence). The CDR3 has 16 residues. V was pared by 3 bases and J by 5 bases, with 7 bases of the junction left unmatched. This CDR3 reads CASSMGLAGGLDTQYF. The CDR3 coding sequence is TGTGCCAGTAGTATGGGGCTAGCGGGGGGTCTAGATACGCAGTATTTT.

The chain is built from TRBV27 and TRBJ2-2, with TRBD2 matching 16 bases. Germline V gene sequence: CDR1 MNHEY, CDR2 SMNVEV (reference sequence). V shed 6 bases and J 7 bases; nucleotides not matched to a gene: 17. CDR3 size: 20 residues. CDR3 in DNA: TGTGCCAGCAGATTAAAGTCGGGACTAGCGGGAGGGCCAGGTGTCGGGGAGCTGTTTTTT. Translating it yields CASRLKSGLAGGPGVGELFF.